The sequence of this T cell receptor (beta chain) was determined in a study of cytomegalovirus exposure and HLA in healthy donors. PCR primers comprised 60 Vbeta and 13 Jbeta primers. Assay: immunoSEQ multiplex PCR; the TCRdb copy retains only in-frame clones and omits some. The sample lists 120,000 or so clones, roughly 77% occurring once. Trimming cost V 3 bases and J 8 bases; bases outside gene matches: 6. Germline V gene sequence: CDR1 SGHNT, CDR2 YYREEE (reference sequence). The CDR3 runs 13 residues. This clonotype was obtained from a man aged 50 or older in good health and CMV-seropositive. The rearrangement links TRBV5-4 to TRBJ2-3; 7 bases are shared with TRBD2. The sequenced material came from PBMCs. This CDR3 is CASSSGLEGTQYF. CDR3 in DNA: TGTGCCAGCAGCTCCGGACTAGAGGGTACGCAGTATTTT. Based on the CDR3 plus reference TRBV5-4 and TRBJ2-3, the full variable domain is ETGVTQSPTHLIKTRGQQVTLRCSSQSGHNTVSWYQQALGQGPQFIFQYYREEENGRGNFPPRFSGLQFPNYSSELNVNALELDDSALYLCASSSGLEGTQYFGPGTRLTVL.